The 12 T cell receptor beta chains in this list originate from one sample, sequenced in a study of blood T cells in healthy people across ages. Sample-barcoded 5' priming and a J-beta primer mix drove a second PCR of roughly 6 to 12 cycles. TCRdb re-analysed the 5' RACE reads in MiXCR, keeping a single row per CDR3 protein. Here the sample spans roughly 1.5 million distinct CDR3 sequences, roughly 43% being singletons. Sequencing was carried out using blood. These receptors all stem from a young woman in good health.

CDR3 loop: CASSSATGEHSPLHF. CDR3 coding DNA: TGTGCCAGCAGCTCCGCGACAGGGGAGCATTCACCCCTCCACTTT. V usage is TRBV7-9 and J usage is TRBJ1-6; 8 bases agree with TRBD1. Germline loops: CDR1 SEHNR, CDR2 FQNEAQ (reference sequence). V was pared by 4 bases and J by 8 bases, with 7 bases of the junction left unmatched. This CDR3 is 15 amino acids long. Combining the CDR3 with reference TRBV7-9 and TRBJ1-6 gives the whole variable domain DTGVSQNPRHKITKRGQNVTFRCDPISEHNRLYWYRQTLGQGPEFLTYFQNEAQLEKSRLLSDRFSAERPKGSFSTLEIQRTEQGDSAMYLCASSSATGEHSPLHFGNGTRLTVT.

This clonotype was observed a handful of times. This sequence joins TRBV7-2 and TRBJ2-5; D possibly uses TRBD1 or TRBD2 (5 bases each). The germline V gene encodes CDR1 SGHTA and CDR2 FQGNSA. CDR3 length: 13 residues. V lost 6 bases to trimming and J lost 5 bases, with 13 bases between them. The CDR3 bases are TGTGCCAGCAGAGAGGGGTTAGCGGAGACCCAGTACTTC. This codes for CASREGLAETQYF.

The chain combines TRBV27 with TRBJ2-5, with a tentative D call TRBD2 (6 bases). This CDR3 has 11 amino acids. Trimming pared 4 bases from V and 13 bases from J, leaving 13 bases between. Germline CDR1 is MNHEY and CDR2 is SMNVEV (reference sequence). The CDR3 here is CASSSAGSLYF. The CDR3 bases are TGTGCCAGCAGTTCCGCGGGATCATTGTACTTC.

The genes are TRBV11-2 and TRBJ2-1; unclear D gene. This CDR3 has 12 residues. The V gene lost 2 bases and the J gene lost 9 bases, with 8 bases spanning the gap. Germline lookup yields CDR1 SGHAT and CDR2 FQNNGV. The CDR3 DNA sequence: TGTGCCAGCAGCTTAACCCCCAGTGAGCAGTTCTTC. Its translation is CASSLTPSEQFF.

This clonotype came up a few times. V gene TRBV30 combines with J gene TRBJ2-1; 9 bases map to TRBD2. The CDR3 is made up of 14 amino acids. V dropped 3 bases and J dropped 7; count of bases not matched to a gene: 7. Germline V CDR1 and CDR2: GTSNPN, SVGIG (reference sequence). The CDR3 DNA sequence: TGTGCCTGGAGGGCGGCGGGAGGGCCAAATGAGCAGTTCTTC. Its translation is CAWRAAGGPNEQFF. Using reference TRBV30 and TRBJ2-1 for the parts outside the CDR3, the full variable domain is SQTIHQWPATLVQPVGSPLSLECTVEGTSNPNLYWYRQAAGRGLQLLFYSVGIGQISSEVPQNLSASRPQDRQFILSSKKLLLSDSGFYLCAWRAAGGPNEQFFGPGTRLTVL.

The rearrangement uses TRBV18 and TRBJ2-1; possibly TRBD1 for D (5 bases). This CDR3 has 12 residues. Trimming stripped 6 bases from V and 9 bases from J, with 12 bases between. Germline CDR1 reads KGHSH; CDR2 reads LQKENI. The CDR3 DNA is TGTGCCAGCTCTCCCCGTAGGGGTGAGCAGTTCTTC. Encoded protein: CASSPRRGEQFF.

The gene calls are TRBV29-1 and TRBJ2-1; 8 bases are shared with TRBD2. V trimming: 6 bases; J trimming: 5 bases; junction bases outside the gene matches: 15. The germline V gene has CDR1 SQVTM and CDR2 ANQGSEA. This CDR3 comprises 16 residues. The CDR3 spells CSVALRETSDHNEQFF. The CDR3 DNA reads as TGCAGCGTAGCCCTGAGGGAGACTAGCGACCACAATGAGCAGTTCTTC.

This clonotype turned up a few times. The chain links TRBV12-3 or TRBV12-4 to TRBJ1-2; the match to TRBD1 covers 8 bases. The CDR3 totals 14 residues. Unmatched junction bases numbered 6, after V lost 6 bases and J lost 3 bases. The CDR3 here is CASSRQGPDYGYTF. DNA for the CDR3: TGTGCCAGCAGCCGACAGGGGCCAGACTATGGCTACACCTTC.

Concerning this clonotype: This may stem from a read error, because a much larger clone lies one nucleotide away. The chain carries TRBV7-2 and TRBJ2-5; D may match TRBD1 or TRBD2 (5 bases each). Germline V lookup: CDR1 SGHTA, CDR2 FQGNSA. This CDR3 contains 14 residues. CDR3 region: CASSSGGQGETQCF. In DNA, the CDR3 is TGTGCCAGCAGCAGTGGGGGTCAGGGAGAGACCCAGTGCTTC.

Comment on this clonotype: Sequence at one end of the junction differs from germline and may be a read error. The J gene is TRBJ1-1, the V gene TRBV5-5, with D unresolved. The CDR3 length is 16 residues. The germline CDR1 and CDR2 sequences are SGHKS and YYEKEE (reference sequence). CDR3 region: CASSLTLSPEGTEAFF. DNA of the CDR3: TGTGCCAGCAGCTTGACTCTGTCGCCCGAAGGCACTGAGGCTTTCTTT.

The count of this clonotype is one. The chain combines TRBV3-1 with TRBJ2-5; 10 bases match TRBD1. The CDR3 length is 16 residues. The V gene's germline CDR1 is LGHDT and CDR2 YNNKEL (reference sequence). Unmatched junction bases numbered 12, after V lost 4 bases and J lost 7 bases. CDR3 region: CASSLRKGTGVGTQYF. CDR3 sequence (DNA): TGTGCCAGCAGCCTCAGGAAAGGGACAGGGGTTGGGACCCAGTACTTC.

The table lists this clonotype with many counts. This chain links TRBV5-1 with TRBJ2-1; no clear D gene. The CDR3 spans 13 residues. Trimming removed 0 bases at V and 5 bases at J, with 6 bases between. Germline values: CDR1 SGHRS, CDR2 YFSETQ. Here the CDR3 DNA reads TGCGCCAGCAGCTTGGACCCCGACAATGAGCAGTTCTTC. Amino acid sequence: CASSLDPDNEQFF.